The 15 T cell receptor beta chains below all came from one sample that was sequenced in a study of neurological immune-mediated disorders. TCRdb recomputed calls from the 5' RACE reads with MiXCR, one row per CDR3 protein. The sample holds 65,000 to 75,000 distinct CDR3 sequences; roughly 4.9% are singletons and the top ten take approximately 5.1%. Sequencing used PBMCs. The receptors shown here come from a human donor with multiple sclerosis. The donor label of this sample is uncertain.

This clonotype was counted ten times or more. The chain recombines TRBV5-8 with TRBJ2-5; either TRBD1 or TRBD2 may supply D (6 bases each). Germline V gene data show CDR1 as SGHTS and CDR2 as YDEGEE. The CDR3 totals 14 residues. Trimming left V 2 bases short and J 5 bases short, with 13 bases between. The CDR3 here is CASSLWGAGETQYF. CDR3 DNA sequence: TGTGCCAGCAGCTTATGGGGGGCGGGGGAGACCCAGTACTTC. The whole variable domain, filled in from reference TRBV5-8 and TRBJ2-5, reads EAGVTQSPTHLIKTRGQQATLRCSPISGHTSVYWYQQALGLGLQFLLWYDEGEERNRGNFPPRFSGRQFPNYSSELNVNALELEDSALYLCASSLWGAGETQYFGPGTRLLVL.

This clonotype was counted between two and nine times. V usage is TRBV10-3 and J usage is TRBJ1-1, with a possible D match to TRBD1 (5 bases). This CDR3 comprises 12 residues. V was pared by 3 bases and J by 7 bases, with 9 bases between. From germline, CDR1 is ENHRY and CDR2 SYGVKD. Here the CDR3 reads CAISDPRVEAFF. DNA for the CDR3: TGTGCCATCAGTGACCCCAGGGTTGAAGCTTTCTTT.

This clonotype was counted ten times or more. This sequence joins TRBV5-1 and TRBJ2-7; D uncertain. This CDR3 has 14 amino acids. The V gene lost 2 bases and the J gene lost 1 base, with 10 bases spanning the gap. CDR1 is SGHRS, CDR2 YFSETQ, per germline. CDR3 in DNA: TGCGCCAGCAGCTTCAGAGGAGATTCCTACGAGCAGTACTTC. Translated, it gives CASSFRGDSYEQYF. Drawing the rest from reference TRBV5-1 and TRBJ2-7, the complete variable domain is KAGVTQTPRYLIKTRGQQVTLSCSPISGHRSVSWYQQTPGQGLQFLFEYFSETQRNKGNFPGRFSGRQFSNSRSEMNVSTLELGDSALYLCASSFRGDSYEQYFGPGTRLTVT.

This clonotype has ten or more counts. Here the CDR3 DNA reads TGTGCCAGCAGCTCCCGGTACCCTGAGAACACTGAAGCTTTCTTT. As protein: CASSSRYPENTEAFF. V usage is TRBV7-2 and J usage is TRBJ1-1; D call uncertain. The V gene's germline CDR1 is SGHTA and CDR2 FQGNSA. V shed 4 bases and J shed 1 base, with 13 bases lying between them. This CDR3 is built from 15 residues.

This clonotype was recorded at least ten times. CDR3 in DNA: TGCGCCAGCAGCTTGGCACTGGCAGATACGCAGTATTTT. This encodes CASSLALADTQYF. The genes are TRBV5-1 and TRBJ2-3; D not resolved. Germline V gene data show CDR1 as SGHRS and CDR2 as YFSETQ. This CDR3 is built from 13 residues. The ends were cut back, 0 bases at V and 4 bases at J, with 6 bases in the middle.

Ten or more counts support this clonotype. The V call is TRBV7-7, the J call TRBJ2-2; TRBD1 aligns across 9 bases. CDR3 size: 17 residues. The junction had 14 bases not matched to a gene; V was cut back by 5 bases and J by 7 bases. The germline CDR1 and CDR2 sequences are SSHAT and FNYEAQ (reference sequence). CDR3 residues: CASSRHLTGGFGGELFF. In DNA, the CDR3 is TGTGCCAGCAGCCGACATTTGACAGGGGGATTTGGCGGGGAGCTGTTTTTT.

This clonotype was observed many times. This chain uses TRBV20-1 with TRBJ1-4; D is unclear. Trimming took off 0 bases at V and 8 bases at J, with 10 bases between the two ends. Germline V lookup: CDR1 DFQATT, CDR2 SNEGSKA (reference sequence). CDR3 length equals 13 residues. The CDR3 DNA sequence: TGCAGTGCTAGAGATCCGCTTGGGGAAAAACTGTTTTTT. This sequence encodes CSARDPLGEKLFF.

The chain uses TRBV15 and TRBJ1-1; D is ambiguous. There are 13 residues in the CDR3. Germline V gene sequence: CDR1 LNHNV, CDR2 YYDKDF (reference sequence). The V gene lost 6 bases and the J gene lost 4 bases, with 12 bases spanning the gap. CDR3 sequence: CATRPGFGTEAFF. CDR3 sequence (DNA): TGTGCCACCAGACCGGGGTTCGGCACTGAAGCTTTCTTT.

This clonotype was picked up many times. V usage is TRBV11-2 and J usage is TRBJ1-2; 7 nucleotides agree with TRBD1. V lost 1 base and J lost 4; bases outside the gene matches: 6. This CDR3 has 15 residues. Germline CDR1 and CDR2: SGHAT and FQNNGV. This chain's CDR3 is CASSLALDRIYGYTF. DNA of the CDR3: TGTGCCAGCAGCTTAGCTCTGGACAGGATCTATGGCTACACCTTC. Full variable domain (outside the CDR3, taken from reference TRBV11-2 and TRBJ1-2): EAGVAQSPRYKIIEKRQSVAFWCNPISGHATLYWYQQILGQGPKLLIQFQNNGVVDDSQLPKDRFSAERLKGVDSTLKIQPAKLEDSAVYLCASSLALDRIYGYTFGSGTRLTVV.

The table lists this clonotype with many counts. V usage is TRBV7-2 and J usage is TRBJ2-7; 9 bases are shared with TRBD1. Per germline, CDR1 SGHTA and CDR2 FQGNSA. With V trimmed by 2 bases and J by 2 bases, 4 bases remained unmatched. CDR3 length: 15 amino acids. As DNA, the CDR3 is TGTGCCAGCAGCTTAAGCGGGACAGGGACCTACGAGCAGTACTTC. Translation: CASSLSGTGTYEQYF.

Ten or more counts support this clonotype. This sequence joins TRBV20-1 and TRBJ1-5; D might be TRBD1 (6 bases). V was shortened by 3 bases and J by 0 bases, with 9 bases between the two germline ends. Germline values: CDR1 DFQATT, CDR2 SNEGSKA (reference sequence). This CDR3 has 14 residues. CDR3 DNA: TGCAGTGCTAGGCGACAGGATAGCAATCAGCCCCAGCATTTT. Translated: CSARRQDSNQPQHF.

This clonotype was seen only once. The chain links TRBV20-1 to TRBJ1-1; D unclear. The CDR3 covers 12 residues. Trimming took 5 bases from V and 3 from J, leaving 10 bases between them. Germline-derived CDR1 and CDR2 are DFQATT and SNEGSKA (reference sequence). As DNA, the CDR3 is TGCAGTGCTCCCGGGGTATACACTGAAGCTTTCTTT. This encodes CSAPGVYTEAFF.

This clonotype was counted ten times or more. The V and J genes are TRBV12-3 or TRBV12-4 and TRBJ2-3; 7 nucleotides match TRBD2. J was trimmed by 2 bases and V by 1 base; bases with no gene match: 6. CDR3 length: 16 residues. This CDR3 is CASSLGGGKYTDTQYF. In nucleotides, the CDR3 is TGTGCCAGCAGTTTAGGGGGGGGGAAATACACAGATACGCAGTATTTT.

This clonotype was counted many times. CDR3: CASSSQTGRETQYF. CDR3 bases: TGCGCCAGCAGCTCACAGACAGGGAGAGAGACCCAGTACTTC. This chain links TRBV5-1 with TRBJ2-5, with TRBD1 identical over 7 bases. Trimming at V came to 3 bases and at J to 4 bases, leaving 6 bases not matched to a gene. Per germline, CDR1 SGHRS and CDR2 YFSETQ. This CDR3 is built from 14 residues.

This clonotype showed up many times. The chain carries TRBV20-1 and TRBJ2-1; 9 positions match TRBD2. Germline V gene lookup returns CDR1 DFQATT and CDR2 SNEGSKA (reference sequence). CDR3 length equals 17 residues. Trimming took 2 bases from V and 0 from J; bases not matched to a gene: 8. In DNA form, the CDR3 reads TGCAGTGCTAGATCACTTCTAGCGGGGAGCTCCTACAATGAGCAGTTCTTC. This gives the protein CSARSLLAGSSYNEQFF.